The clone carrying this T cell receptor (beta chain) showed up many times. The antigen is unknown. The data belong to a study of T cells after posttransplantation cyclophosphamide. Overall study findings and caveats: TRB clonality was highly associated with recipient CMV seropositivity and reactivation. TRB overlap between skin or GI tissue T cells and blood was limited. Later post-transplant blood repertoires were often dominated by donor CD8+ memory clones.

The V and J ends lost 4 bases and 0 bases respectively, with 13 bases between them. CDR1 MNHNS and CDR2 SASEGT come from the germline V gene. This CDR3 spans 15 amino acids. Here immunoSEQ multiplex PCR was the method, and the copy in TCRdb shows in-frame clones only, minus some. The specimen has some 38,000 clones, none found just once. The related graft donor's blood sample was taken on the day of bone marrow donation. This TCR came from a man aged 50-60 years in good health, CMV-negative, and a related stem cell transplant donor. This chain joins TRBV6-1 and TRBJ2-7, with TRBD1 as a possible D gene (7 bases). What was sequenced was PBMCs. CDR3 sequence reads: CASSGGTASSYEQYF. For the CDR3, the DNA is TGTGCCAGCAGTGGCGGGACAGCATCCTCCTACGAGCAGTACTTC.